The T cell receptor beta chain described here comes from a study of cytomegalovirus exposure and HLA in healthy donors. PCR was performed using 60 Vbeta and 13 Jbeta primers. Some clones are missing from TCRdb's copy, which holds only in-frame ones; the method was immunoSEQ multiplex PCR. The sample has some 120,000 clones; 80% are singletons. The V gene's germline CDR1 is LNHDA and CDR2 SQIVND (reference sequence). The length of the CDR3 is 13 residues. V shed 8 bases and J shed 2 bases, with 12 bases lying between them. Only a few counts were recorded for this clone. The sample consisted of PBMCs. The chain links TRBV19 to TRBJ1-1; a weak D match, TRBD1 (6 bases). The TCR was taken from a male donor in good health and CMV-seronegative. The CDR3, as DNA: TGTGCCAGTGCAGTACAGGGTAACACTGAAGCTTTCTTT. Protein product: CASAVQGNTEAFF.